These 14 T cell receptor beta chains were sequenced from one sample in a study of identical twins. TCRdb ran MiXCR on the 5' RACE reads and lists one entry per CDR3 protein. The data hold 400,000 or so distinct CDR3 sequences, with about 9% observed a single time. The sequencing sample was made of naive T cells sorted from blood. Source of these receptors: a woman aged 50 to 60 in good health.

There are a few counts of this clonotype. V is TRBV14 and J is TRBJ2-5, with D tentatively TRBD2 (5 bases). Germline lookup yields CDR1 SGHDN and CDR2 FVKESK. The V and J ends lost 0 bases and 1 base respectively, with 15 bases between them. The CDR3 runs to 17 residues. For the CDR3, the DNA is TGTGCCAGCAGCCAAGATCCCATTAGAGGGCTCCAAGAGACCCAGTACTTC. Its translation is CASSQDPIRGLQETQYF.

This clonotype was counted only a few times. This chain links TRBV5-1 with TRBJ1-3; maybe TRBD1 (5 bases). Germline CDR1 is SGHRS and CDR2 is YFSETQ. The V end lost 4 bases, the J end lost 4 bases, and 12 bases lay between the germline ends. This CDR3 has 14 amino acids. This CDR3 reads CASSEWGLGNTIYF. The DNA for the CDR3 is TGCGCCAGCAGCGAGTGGGGCCTCGGAAACACCATATATTTT. Full variable domain (outside the CDR3, taken from reference TRBV5-1 and TRBJ1-3): KAGVTQTPRYLIKTRGQQVTLSCSPISGHRSVSWYQQTPGQGLQFLFEYFSETQRNKGNFPGRFSGRQFSNSRSEMNVSTLELGDSALYLCASSEWGLGNTIYFGEGSWLTVV.

V and J are TRBV5-1 and TRBJ2-1, with D uncertain. This CDR3 is 12 amino acids long. From germline, CDR1 is SGHRS and CDR2 YFSETQ. The ends were cut back, 5 bases at V and 6 bases at J, with 9 bases in the middle. CDR3 protein: CASSLERNEQFF. CDR3 in DNA: TGCGCCAGCAGTCTGGAACGCAATGAGCAGTTCTTC.

This clonotype was observed a few times. The rearrangement uses TRBV7-9 and TRBJ2-7; 7 bases map to TRBD2. There are 13 residues in the CDR3. Germline assignment: CDR1 SEHNR and CDR2 FQNEAQ (reference sequence). Losses at the gene ends were 5 bases for V and 2 bases for J; bases not matched to a gene: 3. CDR3 region: CASSPRGAYEQYV. In nucleotides, the CDR3 is TGTGCCAGCAGCCCCCGGGGGGCCTACGAGCAGTACGTC.

This clonotype has at least ten counts. The gene calls are TRBV6-2 or TRBV6-3 and TRBJ2-3; tentative D call: TRBD2 (6 bases). The germline CDR1 and CDR2 sequences are MNHEY and SVGEGT. With 3 bases removed from V and 2 bases from J, the gap between germline ends came to 12 bases. The CDR3 extends over 15 amino acids. The CDR3 DNA follows: TGTGCCAGCAGTTATGTCGGGAGCTTCACAGATACGCAGTATTTT. This gives the protein CASSYVGSFTDTQYF.

The DNA for the CDR3 is TGTGCCAGCAGTGAAACGAGAGGGGTCTACGAGCAGTACTTC. Protein: CASSETRGVYEQYF. V gene TRBV2 combines with J gene TRBJ2-7; D could derive from TRBD1 or TRBD2 (5 bases each). The germline gives CDR1 SNHLY, CDR2 FYNNEI. The CDR3 length is 14 residues. V was shortened by 2 bases and J by 3 bases, with 11 bases between the two germline ends.

The gene calls are TRBV29-1 and TRBJ2-3; TRBD1 might be the D (6 bases). Between the trimmed V and J ends, which lost 1 base and 5 bases, there was a span of 13 bases. CDR3 length: 14 residues. Germline V gene sequence: CDR1 SQVTM, CDR2 ANQGSEA. In nucleotides, the CDR3 is TGCAGCGTTGAAGGCGGAACAGGGCTAGATACGCAGTATTTT. This gives the protein CSVEGGTGLDTQYF.

CDR3 sequence (DNA): TGTGCCAGCAGAGGGACGGGAGTATACAATGAGCAGTTCTTC. Residues: CASRGTGVYNEQFF. The chain is built from TRBV2 and TRBJ2-1; TRBD2 might be the D (6 bases). This CDR3 has 14 residues. V lost 6 bases, J lost 4 bases, and 13 bases lay in between. Germline V CDR1 and CDR2: SNHLY, FYNNEI. Complete variable domain (other parts from reference TRBV2 and TRBJ2-1): EPEVTQTPSHQVTQMGQEVILRCVPISNHLYFYWYRQILGQKVEFLVSFYNNEISEKSEIFDDQFSVERPDGSNFTLKIRSTKLEDSAMYFCASRGTGVYNEQFFGPGTRLTVL.

This clonotype was seen a few times. This rearrangement joins TRBV12-3 or TRBV12-4 to TRBJ1-5, with unresolved D. V lost 7 bases and J 7 bases, leaving 14 bases between the germline ends. This CDR3 has 13 amino acids. This CDR3 is CASTATRWQPQHF. As DNA, the CDR3 is TGTGCCAGCACCGCAACGAGGTGGCAGCCCCAGCATTTT.

This clonotype was seen only a few times. This chain joins TRBV7-3 and TRBJ2-7; a weak D match, TRBD2 (5 bases). The CDR3 has 15 amino acids. CDR1 is SGHTA and CDR2 is FQGTGA in the germline V gene. The V end lost 1 base, the J end lost 2 bases, and 12 bases lay between the germline ends. The CDR3 nucleotides are TGTGCCAGCAGCTTAAGGCCTAGCCGCACCTACGAGCAGTACTTC. This gives the protein CASSLRPSRTYEQYF.

The table lists this clonotype with a few counts. The chain joins TRBV7-6 to TRBJ1-1, with TRBD1 matching over 7 bases. The CDR3 is made up of 13 amino acids. Losses at the gene ends were 4 bases for V and 11 bases for J; bases not matched to a gene: 10. Germline loops: CDR1 SGHVS, CDR2 FNYEAQ. CDR3 sequence (DNA): TGTGCCAGCAGCTACGACAGGGAGGAGTCGGCTTTCTTT. This gives the protein CASSYDREESAFF.

The V gene is TRBV7-9, the J gene TRBJ2-1; a possible D gene is TRBD2 (6 bases). The CDR3 is 16 amino acids. The V end was cut by 5 bases, the J end by 8 bases, with 22 bases between. The germline V gene has CDR1 SEHNR and CDR2 FQNEAQ (reference sequence). The CDR3 protein is CASSRTSGTGDDEQFF. The CDR3 DNA sequence: TGTGCCAGCAGCCGGACGTCCGGGACGGGAGATGATGAGCAGTTCTTC.

This clonotype has at least ten counts. The rearrangement joins TRBV29-1 to TRBJ2-2, with D perhaps matching TRBD1 (6 bases). V was clipped by 0 bases and J by 5 bases, with 13 bases between them. Germline values: CDR1 SQVTM, CDR2 ANQGSEA. The CDR3 is 15 residues long. CDR3 bases: TGCAGCGTTGAAGATGGGGGCTTTGGGACCGGGGAGCTGTTTTTT. Encoded protein: CSVEDGGFGTGELFF.

At least ten counts were recorded for this clonotype. This chain connects TRBV5-1 to TRBJ2-1; TRBD1 matches 7 bases. After removal of 3 bases from V and 8 bases from J, the junction contained 11 bases not matched to a gene. This CDR3 comprises 15 residues. Germline CDR1 is SGHRS and CDR2 is YFSETQ. CDR3 in amino acids: CASSSGQYPVYEQFF. CDR3 bases: TGCGCCAGCAGCTCGGGACAGTACCCCGTGTATGAGCAGTTCTTC.